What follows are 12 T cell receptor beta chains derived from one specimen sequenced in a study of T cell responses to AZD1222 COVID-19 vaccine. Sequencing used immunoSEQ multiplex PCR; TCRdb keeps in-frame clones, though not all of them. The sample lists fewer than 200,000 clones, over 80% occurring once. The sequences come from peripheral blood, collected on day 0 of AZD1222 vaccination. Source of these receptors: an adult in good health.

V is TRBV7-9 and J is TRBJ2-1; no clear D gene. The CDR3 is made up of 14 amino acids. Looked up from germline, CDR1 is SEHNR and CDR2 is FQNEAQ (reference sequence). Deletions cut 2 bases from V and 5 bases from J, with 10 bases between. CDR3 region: CASSLIRVDNEQFF. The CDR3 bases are TGTGCCAGCAGCTTAATTAGGGTTGACAATGAGCAGTTCTTC.

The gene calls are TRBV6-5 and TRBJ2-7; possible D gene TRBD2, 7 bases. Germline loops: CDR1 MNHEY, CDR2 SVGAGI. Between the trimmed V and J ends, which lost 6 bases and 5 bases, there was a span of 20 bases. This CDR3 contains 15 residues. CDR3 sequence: CASSPAGGGANEQYF. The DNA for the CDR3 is TGTGCCAGCAGCCCCGCAGGTGGGGGGGCCAACGAGCAGTACTTC.

The CDR3 region is CATSRERSSYEQYF. The CDR3 region has the DNA TGTGCCACCAGCAGAGAACGGTCCTCCTACGAGCAGTACTTC. This chain links TRBV15 with TRBJ2-7; D uncertain. V lost 0 bases, J lost 0 bases, and 6 bases lay in between. Germline lookup yields CDR1 LNHNV and CDR2 YYDKDF (reference sequence). The CDR3 runs to 14 residues.

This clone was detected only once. CDR3 residues: CASSSYEKLFF. The CDR3 nucleotides are TGTGCCAGCAGCTCCTATGAAAAACTGTTTTTT. V is TRBV11-2 and J is TRBJ1-4; D gene uncertain. CDR3 length: 11 residues. V lost 4 bases and J 6 bases, leaving 3 bases between the germline ends. The V gene's germline CDR1 is SGHAT and CDR2 FQNNGV.

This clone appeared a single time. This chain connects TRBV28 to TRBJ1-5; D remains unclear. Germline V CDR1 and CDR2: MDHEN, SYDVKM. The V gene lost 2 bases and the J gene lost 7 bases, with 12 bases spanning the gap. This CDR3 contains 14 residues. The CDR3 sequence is CASSLGQSRQPQHF. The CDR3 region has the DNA TGTGCCAGCAGTTTAGGCCAGTCGAGGCAGCCCCAGCATTTT.

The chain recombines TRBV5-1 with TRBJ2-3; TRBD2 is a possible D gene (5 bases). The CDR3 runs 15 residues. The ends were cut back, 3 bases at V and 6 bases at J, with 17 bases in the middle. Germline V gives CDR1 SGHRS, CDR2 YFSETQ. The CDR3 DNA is TGCGCCAGCAGCTCCTCAAGCGGACCGGGGGATACGCAGTATTTT. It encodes CASSSSSGPGDTQYF.

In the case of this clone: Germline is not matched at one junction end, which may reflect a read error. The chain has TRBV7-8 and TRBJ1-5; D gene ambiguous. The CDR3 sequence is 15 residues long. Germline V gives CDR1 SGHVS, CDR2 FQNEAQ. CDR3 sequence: CASSLALGFYQPQHF. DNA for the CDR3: TGTGCCAGCAGCCTAGCCCTTGGTTTCTATCAGCCCCAGCATTTT.

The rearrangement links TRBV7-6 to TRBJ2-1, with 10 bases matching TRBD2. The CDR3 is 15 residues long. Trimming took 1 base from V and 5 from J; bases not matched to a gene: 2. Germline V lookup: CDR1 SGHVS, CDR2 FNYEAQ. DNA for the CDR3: TGTGCCAGCAGCTTAGGAGCGGGAGGGAACAATGAGCAGTTCTTC. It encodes CASSLGAGGNNEQFF.

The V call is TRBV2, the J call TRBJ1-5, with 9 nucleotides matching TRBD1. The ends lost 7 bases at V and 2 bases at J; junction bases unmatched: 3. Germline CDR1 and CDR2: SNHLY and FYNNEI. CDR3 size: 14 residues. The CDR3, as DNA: TGTGCCAGCATGAGACAGGGGGGCAATCAGCCCCAGCATTTT. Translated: CASMRQGGNQPQHF.

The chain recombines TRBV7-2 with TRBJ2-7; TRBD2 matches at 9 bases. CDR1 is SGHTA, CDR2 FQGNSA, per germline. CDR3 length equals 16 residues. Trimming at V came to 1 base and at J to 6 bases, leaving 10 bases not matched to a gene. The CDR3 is CASSLGGGLANGEQYF. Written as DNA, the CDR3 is TGTGCCAGCAGCTTAGGGGGTGGACTAGCGAATGGCGAGCAGTACTTC.

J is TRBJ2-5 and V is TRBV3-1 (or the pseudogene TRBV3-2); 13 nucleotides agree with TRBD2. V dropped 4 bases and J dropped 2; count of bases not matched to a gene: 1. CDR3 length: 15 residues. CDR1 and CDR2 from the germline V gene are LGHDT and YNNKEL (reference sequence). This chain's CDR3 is CASSLTSGRQETQYF. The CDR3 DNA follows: TGTGCCAGCAGCCTGACTAGCGGGAGGCAAGAGACCCAGTACTTC.

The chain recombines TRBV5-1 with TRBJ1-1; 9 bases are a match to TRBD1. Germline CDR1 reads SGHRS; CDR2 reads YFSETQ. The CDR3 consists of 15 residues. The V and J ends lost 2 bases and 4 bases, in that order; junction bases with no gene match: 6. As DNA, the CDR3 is TGCGCCAGCAGCTTACAGGGGGCGCCGGGCACTGAAGCTTTCTTT. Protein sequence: CASSLQGAPGTEAFF.